This T cell receptor beta chain originates from a study of CD8 T cells in Susac syndrome. Random hexamers primed reverse transcription of about 0.5 to 1 ug RNA. One entry per CDR3 protein, called by TCRdb with MiXCR from the immunoSEQ multiplex PCR reads. Among about 180,000 distinct CDR3 sequences listed, approximately 95% were seen once. This clonotype has just one count. Germline V CDR1 and CDR2: SGHTA, FQGNSA. This CDR3 is built from 14 residues. The V end lost 1 base, the J end lost 7 bases, and 11 bases lay between the germline ends. This rearrangement joins TRBV7-2 to TRBJ2-1; tentatively, D is TRBD2 (5 bases). The sequence was collected from a human donor with multiple sclerosis. Sample: CD4+ T cells from PBMCs. The CDR3, as DNA: TGTGCCAGCAGCTTAGATCCCGGGGAGAATGAGCAGTTCTTC. Translated, it gives CASSLDPGENEQFF.